This T cell receptor beta chain was identified during a study of shared clonotypes between healthy human individuals. CDR3 length: 21 residues. Deep was the level at which the assay was run. Measured with immunoSEQ multiplex PCR; TCRdb has only the in-frame clones, and not every one. Here the sample spans about 690,000 clones, 90% being singletons. This clone is a singleton in its sample. Its antigen is currently unknown. Study observations and caveats: The four-donor shared clonotypes exceeded non-shared clonotypes in generation probability, with non-shared ones scoring lower. What rarefaction showed was incomplete sorted-subset sequencing despite large depth. A generally larger estimated richness was seen in naive subsets than in memory subsets.

This chain joins TRBV21-1 and TRBJ2-1; TRBD2 reflects the table's D call only, with no check against the DNA. TRBV21-1 is labeled a pseudogene. This TCR derives from a man younger than 35 in good health. Some clones in this sample may be carry-over from other donors' samples. Sequences were obtained from memory CD8+ T cells from PBMCs. As for subset: CD45RO+ cells pooled with CCR7-negative TemRA cells. CDR3 residues: CASSIPPDREGTNSSYNEQFF. In nucleotides, the CDR3 is TGTGCCAGCAGCATCCCTCCGGACAGAGAGGGGACTAACTCCTCCTACAATGAGCAGTTCTTC.